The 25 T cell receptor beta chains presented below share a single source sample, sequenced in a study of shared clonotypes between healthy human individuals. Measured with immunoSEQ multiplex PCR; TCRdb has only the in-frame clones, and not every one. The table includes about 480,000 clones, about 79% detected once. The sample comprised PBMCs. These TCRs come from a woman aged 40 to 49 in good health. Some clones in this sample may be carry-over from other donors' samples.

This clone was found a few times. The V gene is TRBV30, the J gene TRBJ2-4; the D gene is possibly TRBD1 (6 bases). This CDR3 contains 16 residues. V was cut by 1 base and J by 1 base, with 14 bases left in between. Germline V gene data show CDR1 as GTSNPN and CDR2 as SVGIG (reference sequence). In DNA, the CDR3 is TGTGCCTGGAGTGATGGGCGCCAGGGGGCCAAAAACATTCAGTACTTC. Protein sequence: CAWSDGRQGAKNIQYF.

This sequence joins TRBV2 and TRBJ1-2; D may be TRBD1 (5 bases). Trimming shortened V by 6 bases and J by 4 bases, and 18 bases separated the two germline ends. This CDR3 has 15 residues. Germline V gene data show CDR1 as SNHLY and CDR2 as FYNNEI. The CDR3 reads CASRAIQDYPYGYTF. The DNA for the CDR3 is TGTGCCAGCAGAGCCATACAGGATTACCCCTATGGCTACACCTTC.

CDR3 region: CASSEGFYSGNTIYF. CDR3 nucleotides: TGTGCCAGCAGTGAAGGGTTCTACTCTGGAAACACCATATATTTT. V is TRBV6-1 and J is TRBJ1-3; D not certain. This CDR3 spans 15 amino acids. Germline V gene sequence: CDR1 MNHNS, CDR2 SASEGT. V was pared by 1 base and J by 0 bases, with 7 bases between.

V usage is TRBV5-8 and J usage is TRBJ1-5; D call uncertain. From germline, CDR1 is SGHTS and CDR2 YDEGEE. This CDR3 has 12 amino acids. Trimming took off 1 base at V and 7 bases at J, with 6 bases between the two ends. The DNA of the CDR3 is TGTGCCAGCAGCTTGCGAGGCCAGCCCCAGCATTTT. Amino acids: CASSLRGQPQHF.

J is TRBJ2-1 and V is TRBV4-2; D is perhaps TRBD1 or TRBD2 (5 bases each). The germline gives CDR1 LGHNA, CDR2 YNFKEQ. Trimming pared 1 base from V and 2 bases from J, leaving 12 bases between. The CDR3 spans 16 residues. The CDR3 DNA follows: TGTGCCAGCAGCCAAGCGGGACGGGACGCCTACAATGAGCAGTTCTTC. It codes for CASSQAGRDAYNEQFF.

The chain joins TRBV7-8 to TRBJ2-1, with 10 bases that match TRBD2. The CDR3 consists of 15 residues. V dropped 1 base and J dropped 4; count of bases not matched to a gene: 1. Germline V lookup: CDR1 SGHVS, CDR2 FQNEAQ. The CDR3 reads CASSLETSGYNEQFF. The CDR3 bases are TGTGCCAGCAGCTTAGAGACTAGCGGGTACAATGAGCAGTTCTTC.

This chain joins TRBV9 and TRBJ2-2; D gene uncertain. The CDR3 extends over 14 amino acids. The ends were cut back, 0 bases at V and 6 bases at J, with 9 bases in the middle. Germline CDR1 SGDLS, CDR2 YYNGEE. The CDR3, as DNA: TGTGCCAGCAGCGTAGGGCTAACTTCCGGGGAGCTGTTTTTT. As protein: CASSVGLTSGELFF.

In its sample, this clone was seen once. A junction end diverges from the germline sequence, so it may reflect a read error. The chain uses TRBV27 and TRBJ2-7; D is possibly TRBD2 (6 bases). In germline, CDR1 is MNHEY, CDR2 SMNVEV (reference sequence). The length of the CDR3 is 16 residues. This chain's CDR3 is CASSFPGGPASYEQHF. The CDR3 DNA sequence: TGTGCCAGCAGTTTCCCCGGGGGACCGGCATCCTACGAGCAGCACTTC.

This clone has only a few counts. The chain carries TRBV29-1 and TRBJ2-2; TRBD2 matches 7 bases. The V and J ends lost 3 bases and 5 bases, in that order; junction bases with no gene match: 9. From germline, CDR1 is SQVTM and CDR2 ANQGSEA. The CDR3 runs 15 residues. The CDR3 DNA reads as TGCAGCGTTGACGGCGGGAAAGCGGGGACCGGGGAGCTGTTTTTT. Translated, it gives CSVDGGKAGTGELFF.

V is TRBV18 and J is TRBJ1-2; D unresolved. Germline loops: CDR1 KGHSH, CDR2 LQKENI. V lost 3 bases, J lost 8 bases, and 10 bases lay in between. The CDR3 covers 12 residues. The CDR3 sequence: CASSPRPEGYTF. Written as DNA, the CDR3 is TGTGCCAGCTCACCCCGCCCGGAGGGCTACACCTTC.

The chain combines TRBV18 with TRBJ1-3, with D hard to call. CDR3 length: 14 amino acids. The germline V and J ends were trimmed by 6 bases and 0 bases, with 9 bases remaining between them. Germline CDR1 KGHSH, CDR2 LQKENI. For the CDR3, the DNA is TGTGCCAGCTCGGCAGACTCCTCTGGAAACACCATATATTTT. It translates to CASSADSSGNTIYF. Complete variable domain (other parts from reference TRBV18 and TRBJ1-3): NAGVMQNPRHLVRRRGQEARLRCSPMKGHSHVYWYRQLPEEGLKFMVYLQKENIIDESGMPKERFSAEFPKEGPSILRIQQVVRGDSAAYFCASSADSSGNTIYFGEGSWLTVV.

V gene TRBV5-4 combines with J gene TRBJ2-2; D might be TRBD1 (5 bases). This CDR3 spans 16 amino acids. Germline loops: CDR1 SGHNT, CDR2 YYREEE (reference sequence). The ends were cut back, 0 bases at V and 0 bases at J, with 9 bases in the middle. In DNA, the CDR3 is TGTGCCAGCAGCTTGGCCCTCAGGGCGAACACCGGGGAGCTGTTTTTT. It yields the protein CASSLALRANTGELFF. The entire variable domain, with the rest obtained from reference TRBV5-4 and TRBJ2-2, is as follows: ETGVTQSPTHLIKTRGQQVTLRCSSQSGHNTVSWYQQALGQGPQFIFQYYREEENGRGNFPPRFSGLQFPNYSSELNVNALELDDSALYLCASSLALRANTGELFFGEGSRLTVL.

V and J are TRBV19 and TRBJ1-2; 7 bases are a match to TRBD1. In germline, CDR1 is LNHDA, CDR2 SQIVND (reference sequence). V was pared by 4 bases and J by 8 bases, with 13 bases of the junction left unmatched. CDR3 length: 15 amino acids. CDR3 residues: CASSTSGIGGGGYTF. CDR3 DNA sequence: TGTGCCAGTAGTACCTCGGGGATAGGGGGCGGCGGCTACACCTTC.

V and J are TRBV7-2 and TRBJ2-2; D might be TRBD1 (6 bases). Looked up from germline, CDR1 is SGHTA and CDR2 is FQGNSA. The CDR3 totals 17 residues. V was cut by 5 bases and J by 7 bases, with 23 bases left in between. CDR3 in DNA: TGTGCCAGCAGCAGAACTCCCATCAGGGGTCGGGACGGGGAGCTGTTTTTT. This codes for CASSRTPIRGRDGELFF. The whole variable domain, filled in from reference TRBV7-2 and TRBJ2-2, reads GAGVSQSPSNKVTEKGKDVELRCDPISGHTALYWYRQSLGQGLEFLIYFQGNSAPDKSGLPSDRFSAERTGGSVSTLTIQRTQQEDSAVYLCASSRTPIRGRDGELFFGEGSRLTVL.

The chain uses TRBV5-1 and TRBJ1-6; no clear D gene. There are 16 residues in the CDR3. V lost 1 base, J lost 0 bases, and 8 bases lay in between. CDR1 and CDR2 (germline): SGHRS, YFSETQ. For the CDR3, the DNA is TGCGCCAGCAGCTTGTTTGGGAGCTCCTATAATTCACCCCTCCACTTT. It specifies CASSLFGSSYNSPLHF.

CDR3 residues: CASSLASGPNQPQHF. CDR3 nucleotides: TGTGCCAGCAGCTTGGCGTCAGGTCCCAATCAGCCCCAGCATTTT. The chain couples TRBV5-8 to TRBJ1-5; D not certain. V was clipped by 0 bases and J by 3 bases, with 10 bases between them. The germline V gene encodes CDR1 SGHTS and CDR2 YDEGEE. This CDR3 has 15 amino acids.

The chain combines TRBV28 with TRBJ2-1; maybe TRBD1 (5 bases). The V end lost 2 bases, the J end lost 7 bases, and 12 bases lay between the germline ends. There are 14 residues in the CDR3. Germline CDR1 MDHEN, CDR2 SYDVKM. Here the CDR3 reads CASSLTGRVNEQFF. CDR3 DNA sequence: TGTGCCAGCAGTTTAACGGGCAGGGTTAATGAGCAGTTCTTC.

The CDR3: CASSPWEVTGNTIYF. DNA of the CDR3: TGTGCCAGTAGTCCCTGGGAGGTCACTGGAAACACCATATATTTT. The chain has TRBV19 and TRBJ1-3; no clear D gene. Looked up from germline, CDR1 is LNHDA and CDR2 is SQIVND (reference sequence). This CDR3 comprises 15 residues. Deletions cut 5 bases from V and 2 bases from J, with 13 bases between.

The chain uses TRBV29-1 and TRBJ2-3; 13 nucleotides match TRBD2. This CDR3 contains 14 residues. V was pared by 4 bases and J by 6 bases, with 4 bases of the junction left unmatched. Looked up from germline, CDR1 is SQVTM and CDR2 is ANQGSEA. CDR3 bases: TGCAGCGTTGCGACTAGCGGGAGGTTCGATACGCAGTATTTT. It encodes CSVATSGRFDTQYF.

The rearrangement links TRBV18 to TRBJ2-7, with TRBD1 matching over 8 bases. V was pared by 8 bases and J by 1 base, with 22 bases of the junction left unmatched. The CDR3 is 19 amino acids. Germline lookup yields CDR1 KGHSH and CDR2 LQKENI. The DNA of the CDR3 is TGTGCCAGCAGCTTAGCGGTGAGAACAGGGGGACTGGGGTCCTACGAGCAGTACTTC. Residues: CASSLAVRTGGLGSYEQYF.

The CDR3 is CASSPTTDTQYF. CDR3 nucleotide sequence: TGTGCCAGCAGCCCCACCACAGATACGCAGTATTTT. The J gene is TRBJ2-3, the V gene TRBV7-2; D call uncertain. V was cut by 5 bases and J by 2 bases, with 5 bases left in between. The CDR3 runs to 12 residues. Germline values: CDR1 SGHTA, CDR2 FQGNSA.

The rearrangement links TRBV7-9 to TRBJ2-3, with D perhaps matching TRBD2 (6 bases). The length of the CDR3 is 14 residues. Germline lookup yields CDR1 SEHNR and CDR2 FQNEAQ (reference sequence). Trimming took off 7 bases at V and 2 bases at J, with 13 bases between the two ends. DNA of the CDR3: TGTGCCAGCACTTACCAGGGACTCACAGATACGCAGTATTTT. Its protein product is CASTYQGLTDTQYF.

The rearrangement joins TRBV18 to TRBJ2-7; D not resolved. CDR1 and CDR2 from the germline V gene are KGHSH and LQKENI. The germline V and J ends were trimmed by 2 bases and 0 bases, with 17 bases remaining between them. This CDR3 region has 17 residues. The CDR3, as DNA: TGTGCCAGCTCACCAGACCTTAGGGCCCACCTCTCCTACGAGCAGTACTTC. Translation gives CASSPDLRAHLSYEQYF. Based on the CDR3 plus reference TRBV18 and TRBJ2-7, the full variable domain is NAGVMQNPRHLVRRRGQEARLRCSPMKGHSHVYWYRQLPEEGLKFMVYLQKENIIDESGMPKERFSAEFPKEGPSILRIQQVVRGDSAAYFCASSPDLRAHLSYEQYFGPGTRLTVT.

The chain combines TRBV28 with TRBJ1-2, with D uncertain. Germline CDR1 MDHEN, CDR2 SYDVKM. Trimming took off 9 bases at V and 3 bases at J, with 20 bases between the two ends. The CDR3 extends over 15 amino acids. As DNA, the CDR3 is TGTGCCAGTAGCAACCCCCGGGGTTCCGACTATGGCTACACCTTC. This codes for CASSNPRGSDYGYTF.

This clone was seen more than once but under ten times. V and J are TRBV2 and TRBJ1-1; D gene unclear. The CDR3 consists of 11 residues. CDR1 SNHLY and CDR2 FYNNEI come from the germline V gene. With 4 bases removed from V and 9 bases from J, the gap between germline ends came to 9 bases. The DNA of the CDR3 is TGTGCCAGCAGTGGGGCTCCGAAAGCTTTCTTT. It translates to CASSGAPKAFF.